This T cell receptor (beta chain) was identified during a study of CD8 T cells in ankylosing spondylitis. Broader study findings: Earlier work had already found some motif variants in reactive arthritis synovial fluid and blood. According to the report, clones linked to the disease were significantly enriched in matched synovial fluid samples taken from ankylosing spondylitis patients.

Worth noting for this clonotype: Its cognate antigen is unknown.

The CDR3 extends over 13 amino acids. Deletions cut 1 base from V and 4 bases from J, with 4 bases between. CDR1 is MNHEY and CDR2 is SVGAGI in the germline V gene. TCRdb itself ran the 5' RACE reads through MiXCR, one entry per CDR3 protein. The repertoire consists of roughly 180,000 distinct CDR3 sequences, with around a tenth occurring once and the leading ten covering about 16%. What was sequenced was blood, either unsorted or a sorted T cell fraction (not recorded which). This TCR came from a female donor with ankylosing spondylitis or in good health (not recorded which). The chain couples TRBV6-5 to TRBJ1-4; no clear D. CDR3 sequence: CASSYWNNEKLFF. In DNA form, the CDR3 reads TGTGCCAGCAGTTACTGGAATAATGAAAAACTGTTTTTT.